The rows below give T cell receptor beta chains drawn from one sample of a study of blood T cell repertoires in COVID-19. This table comes from immunoSEQ multiplex PCR, and its TCRdb copy is limited to in-frame clones, with some not included. The repertoire holds roughly 250,000 clones, with about 88% as singletons. Material: PBMCs or T cells enriched from blood (not recorded which). These receptors were collected from a woman aged 45-65 years who had recovered from COVID-19. Both conserved end residues are part of each CDR3. The order of the fields is CDR3 length, clone size, J gene, D gene, V gene, CDR3 DNA, CDR3 protein. D genes are given only for firm matches. Rows may omit the clone size; those that give it use once, few, many or a size class.

length: 15
size: once
J: TRBJ2-3
D: NA
V: TRBV24-1
DNA: TGTGCCACCAGTGATAATGTGGGAGTTGCAGATACGCAGTATTTT
CDR3: CATSDNVGVADTQYF

length: 15
size: NA
J: TRBJ1-2
D: NA
V: TRBV2
DNA: TGTGCCAGCAGTGAAGCCCCGGGGGGACGCTATGGCTACACCTTC
CDR3: CASSEAPGGRYGYTF

length: 17
size: NA
J: TRBJ1-6
D: TRBD1
V: TRBV7-8
DNA: TGTGCCAGCAGCTTAGTGGGACAGTCGAATTATAATTCACCCCTCCACTTT
CDR3: CASSLVGQSNYNSPLHF

length: 18
size: NA
J: TRBJ2-3
D: TRBD2
V: TRBV6-2/TRBV6-3
DNA: TGTGCCAGCAGTTACTCGAGACGGGGCGGGAGGGCCACAGATACGCAGTATTTT
CDR3: CASSYSRRGGRATDTQYF

length: 14
size: NA
J: TRBJ1-3
D: NA
V: TRBV28
DNA: TGTGCCAGCAGTTTACCGGGGGCTGGAAACACCATATATTTT
CDR3: CASSLPGAGNTIYF

length: 15
size: NA
J: TRBJ1-2
D: NA
V: TRBV5-6
DNA: TGTGCCAGCAGCCCCCAAAGGACAGCTAACTATGGCTACACCTTC
CDR3: CASSPQRTANYGYTF

length: 14
size: NA
J: TRBJ2-2
D: NA
V: TRBV28
DNA: TGTGCCATCACCGCAGGGGGGTCAACCGGGGAGCTGTTTTTT
CDR3: CAITAGGSTGELFF

length: 16
size: few
J: TRBJ1-2
D: TRBD1
V: TRBV5-4
DNA: TGTGCCAGCAGCTTGGCCGGGACAGGGCAGGTCTATGGCTACACCTTC
CDR3: CASSLAGTGQVYGYTF

length: 15
size: NA
J: TRBJ1-3
D: NA
V: TRBV19
DNA: TGTGCCAGTTCGCCTCGACAGGTCTCTGGAAACACCATATATTTT
CDR3: CASSPRQVSGNTIYF

length: 14
size: NA
J: TRBJ2-3
D: TRBD2
V: TRBV27
DNA: TGTGCCAGCGGAGCCCGGGAGGGCTCAGATACGCAGTATTTT
CDR3: CASGAREGSDTQYF

length: 16
size: NA
J: TRBJ2-5
D: NA
V: TRBV19
DNA: TGTGCCAGTAGTATCTCCCTAGCATCGACCCAAGAGACCCAGTACTTC
CDR3: CASSISLASTQETQYF

length: 15
size: NA
J: TRBJ1-6
D: NA
V: TRBV7-3
DNA: TGTGCCAGCAGCTTAAGGCCAGGGCTGAATTCACCCCTCCACTTT
CDR3: CASSLRPGLNSPLHF

length: 14
size: NA
J: TRBJ2-1
D: TRBD2
V: TRBV4-2
DNA: TGTGCCAGCAGCCTCATCCCTAGCGGGAATACCCGATTCTTC
CDR3: CASSLIPSGNTRFF

length: 16
size: NA
J: TRBJ2-1
D: TRBD1
V: TRBV7-2
DNA: TGTGCCAGCAGCTTACTCGGGACAGGGAGATACAATGAGCAGTTCTTC
CDR3: CASSLLGTGRYNEQFF

length: 13
size: NA
J: TRBJ1-2
D: NA
V: TRBV30
DNA: TGTGCCTGGAGTGCGACAGACGACTATGGCTACACCTTC
CDR3: CAWSATDDYGYTF

length: 17
size: NA
J: TRBJ2-5
D: NA
V: TRBV7-2
DNA: TGTGCCAGCAGCCCCCCACCATGGACTCCCCGCCAAGAGACCCAGTACTTC
CDR3: CASSPPPWTPRQETQYF

length: 13
size: NA
J: TRBJ1-1
D: NA
V: TRBV7-3
DNA: TGTGCCAGCAGCGTCACGGGGAACACTGAAGCTTTCTTT
CDR3: CASSVTGNTEAFF

length: 15
size: NA
J: TRBJ2-3
D: TRBD2
V: TRBV7-2
DNA: TGTGCCAGCAGCTTAATCGGGACTAGCGCAGATACGCAGTATTTT
CDR3: CASSLIGTSADTQYF

length: 13
size: NA
J: TRBJ1-1
D: NA
V: TRBV28
DNA: TGTGCCAGCAGGATACAGGTGGCTACTGAAGCTTTCTTT
CDR3: CASRIQVATEAFF

length: 16
size: NA
J: TRBJ2-1
D: TRBD2
V: TRBV5-5
DNA: TGTGCCAGCAGCTTGTTAGCGGGGTACGCCTACAATGAGCAGTTCTTC
CDR3: CASSLLAGYAYNEQFF

length: 14
size: NA
J: TRBJ2-7
D: NA
V: TRBV19
DNA: TGTGCCAGTAGCGCAGGGGCGTGGGCGTCCGAGCAGTACTTC
CDR3: CASSAGAWASEQYF

length: 15
size: NA
J: TRBJ2-7
D: NA
V: TRBV7-8
DNA: TGTGCCAGCAGCCAACAACTAGTCACCGCCTACGAGCAGTACTTC
CDR3: CASSQQLVTAYEQYF

length: 20
size: NA
J: TRBJ2-1
D: TRBD2
V: TRBV11-3
DNA: TGTGCCAGCAGCTTAGACTTAACTAGCGGGAGGACCGGGGGCTACAATGAGCAGTTCTTC
CDR3: CASSLDLTSGRTGGYNEQFF

length: 17
size: NA
J: TRBJ2-1
D: TRBD2
V: TRBV12-5
DNA: TGTGCTAGTGCCCGACCGGGACTAGCGGGAGGGGACAATGAGCAGTTCTTC
CDR3: CASARPGLAGGDNEQFF

length: 14
size: NA
J: TRBJ1-3
D: NA
V: TRBV9
DNA: TGTGCCAGCAGCCTGGGACACAGTGGAAACACCATATATTTT
CDR3: CASSLGHSGNTIYF

length: 14
size: NA
J: TRBJ2-7
D: NA
V: TRBV14
DNA: TGTGCCAGCAGCCAGGGGGCATGGAGCTACGAGCAGTACTTC
CDR3: CASSQGAWSYEQYF

length: 14
size: NA
J: TRBJ1-5
D: TRBD1
V: TRBV19
DNA: TGTGCCAGTACCCTCGACAGGGGGCGGCAGCCCCAGCATTTT
CDR3: CASTLDRGRQPQHF

length: 15
size: few
J: TRBJ2-1
D: TRBD2
V: TRBV6-4
DNA: TGTGCCAGCATCCTCAAGCGGGAGAGATACAATGAGCAGTTCTTC
CDR3: CASILKRERYNEQFF

length: 14
size: many
J: TRBJ1-2
D: NA
V: TRBV28
DNA: TGTGCCAGCAGTTTATCCCGGGGGAGGAAAGGCTACACCTTC
CDR3: CASSLSRGRKGYTF

length: 15
size: NA
J: TRBJ2-1
D: TRBD2
V: TRBV27
DNA: TGTGCCACCAGACGACTAGCGGGAGGGCCCGGTGAGCAGTTCTTC
CDR3: CATRRLAGGPGEQFF

length: 16
size: NA
J: TRBJ1-3
D: NA
V: TRBV23-1
DNA: TGCGCCAGCAGTCAAGGTGAACAGGGAACGTCCAACACCATATATTTT
CDR3: CASSQGEQGTSNTIYF

length: 17
size: NA
J: TRBJ1-5
D: NA
V: TRBV5-5
DNA: TGTGCCAGCAGCTTGGGCGGGGGCTCCTATAGCAATCAGCCCCAGCATTTT
CDR3: CASSLGGGSYSNQPQHF

length: 16
size: NA
J: TRBJ2-3
D: NA
V: TRBV9
DNA: TGTGCCAGCAGCAGTCTGGCTAGTTTTACGGCAGATACGCAGTATTTT
CDR3: CASSSLASFTADTQYF

length: 11
size: NA
J: TRBJ2-1
D: NA
V: TRBV3-1/TRBV3-2
DNA: TGTGCCAGCAGCCAATTGAGGGAGCAGTTCTTC
CDR3: CASSQLREQFF

length: 16
size: NA
J: TRBJ2-1
D: TRBD2
V: TRBV28
DNA: TGTGCCAGCAGCCCTCTAGCGGGCTACTCCTACAATGAGCAGTTCTTC
CDR3: CASSPLAGYSYNEQFF

length: 14
size: NA
J: TRBJ1-5
D: TRBD1
V: TRBV28
DNA: TGTGCCAGCAGTTCGCCAGGGGGCGGTCAGCCCCAGCATTTT
CDR3: CASSSPGGGQPQHF

length: 13
size: NA
J: TRBJ1-1
D: TRBD1
V: TRBV2
DNA: TGTGCCAGCAGACCAGGGGGCGCGGTTGAAGCTTTCTTT
CDR3: CASRPGGAVEAFF

length: 16
size: NA
J: TRBJ2-1
D: NA
V: TRBV28
DNA: TGTGCCAGCAGTTTTGACTACCTGTTGTTCTCCGATGAGCAGTTCTTC
CDR3: CASSFDYLLFSDEQFF

length: 14
size: NA
J: TRBJ2-5
D: TRBD1
V: TRBV2
DNA: TGTGCCAGCAGGATGGGACAGTCCGCGGAGACCCAGTACTTC
CDR3: CASRMGQSAETQYF

length: 11
size: NA
J: TRBJ1-1
D: NA
V: TRBV28
DNA: TGTGCCAGCAGTTACATCACTGAAGCTTTCTTT
CDR3: CASSYITEAFF

length: 14
size: NA
J: TRBJ2-2
D: NA
V: TRBV29-1
DNA: TGCAGCGTTAGCGGACCTTTGAACACCGGGGAGCTGTTTTTT
CDR3: CSVSGPLNTGELFF

length: 14
size: few
J: TRBJ1-2
D: NA
V: TRBV27
DNA: TGTGCCAGCAGTTTATCGGTTGGGGCTCGGGGCTACACCTTC
CDR3: CASSLSVGARGYTF

length: 16
size: NA
J: TRBJ2-1
D: TRBD2
V: TRBV4-1
DNA: TGCGCCAGCAGCAAAGTGGGGCTAGCGGCAGACCCTGAGCAGTTCTTC
CDR3: CASSKVGLAADPEQFF

length: 14
size: NA
J: TRBJ2-2
D: TRBD1
V: TRBV29-1
DNA: TGCAGCGTTACCGGGACAGGGGTCGCCGGGGAGCTGTTTTTT
CDR3: CSVTGTGVAGELFF

length: 14
size: NA
J: TRBJ1-5
D: NA
V: TRBV9
DNA: TGTGCCAGCAGCGCCGGGGGGGGCAATCAGCCCCAGCATTTT
CDR3: CASSAGGGNQPQHF

length: 15
size: NA
J: TRBJ2-1
D: NA
V: TRBV5-6
DNA: TGTGCCAGCAGCTTGGCCCCGGTCTCCTACAATGAGCAGTTCTTC
CDR3: CASSLAPVSYNEQFF

length: 16
size: NA
J: TRBJ1-3
D: NA
V: TRBV5-3
DNA: TGTGCCAGAAGCTTGGATTACACCACCTCTGGAAACACCATATATTTT
CDR3: CARSLDYTTSGNTIYF

length: 16
size: once
J: TRBJ2-1
D: TRBD1
V: TRBV9
DNA: TGTGCCAGCAGCGTAACTACCGGGACAGGGATCCATGAGCAGTTCTTC
CDR3: CASSVTTGTGIHEQFF

length: 17
size: NA
J: TRBJ2-3
D: TRBD2
V: TRBV27
DNA: TGTGCCAGCAGTACAATTATGTCTGCTAGCGGGAGTGATACGCAGTATTTT
CDR3: CASSTIMSASGSDTQYF

length: 16
size: NA
J: TRBJ1-2
D: TRBD1
V: TRBV7-2
DNA: TGTGCCAGCAGCTTCCGAGGACAGGGGGTAGGCTATGGCTACACCTTC
CDR3: CASSFRGQGVGYGYTF

length: 12
size: NA
J: TRBJ1-1
D: NA
V: TRBV29-1
DNA: TGCAGCGTGCTAAAAAAGAACACTGAAGCTTTCTTT
CDR3: CSVLKKNTEAFF

length: 15
size: NA
J: TRBJ1-5
D: TRBD1
V: TRBV5-1
DNA: TGCGCCAGCAGCGCGGAGACAGGGGGCAGGCAGCCCCAGCATTTT
CDR3: CASSAETGGRQPQHF

length: 19
size: once
J: TRBJ1-6
D: NA
V: TRBV18
DNA: TGTGCCAGCTCACTCCGGGACACTGTCAACGTTAGGTATAATTCACCCCTCCACTTT
CDR3: CASSLRDTVNVRYNSPLHF